The rows below give T cell receptor beta chains drawn from one sample of a study of cytomegalovirus exposure and HLA in healthy donors. Sequenced by immunoSEQ multiplex PCR; TCRdb stores in-frame clones only, minus some. The table has around 150,000 clones, roughly 76% seen once. Sequencing used PBMCs. These receptors were collected from a woman between 50 and 59 years old in good health and CMV-seronegative. CDR3s include the opening cysteine and the closing phenylalanine or tryptophan. The order of the fields is V gene, CDR3 length, clone size, J gene, CDR3 protein. Clone size is not always given. Where it is, it says once, few, many or a class for expanded clones.

TRBV7-8,14,once,TRBJ2-7,CASSSWDTHYEQYF
TRBV19,16,.,TRBJ1-4,CASSPSQGRDSEKLFF
TRBV5-1,14,.,TRBJ2-5,CASSPGDSRETQYF
TRBV28,13,.,TRBJ2-7,CATLNRESYEQYF
TRBV5-1,18,few,TRBJ1-3,CASSLVSAGAPSGNTIYF
TRBV28,14,.,TRBJ1-2,CASNPDRVGGGYTF
TRBV9,16,.,TRBJ2-3,CASSVALAGGADTQYF
TRBV11-3,15,.,TRBJ2-2,CASSLGGIGTGELFF
TRBV7-2,14,.,TRBJ2-5,CASSLNGGKETQYF
TRBV4-1,12,.,TRBJ1-1,CASSPGRAEAFF
TRBV6-5,14,.,TRBJ2-7,CASTRGVNSYEQYF
TRBV2,14,.,TRBJ2-7,CASSRQGGTYEQYF
TRBV20-1,10,.,TRBJ2-7,CSARRLGQYF
TRBV7-2,17,.,TRBJ1-5,CASSLQGGRGSNQPQHF
TRBV4-2,12,.,TRBJ2-2,CASRGPTGELFF
TRBV11-2,13,.,TRBJ2-7,CASRLPGGDEQYF
TRBV2,11,.,TRBJ1-2,CASRFGDGYTF
TRBV11-3,15,.,TRBJ2-2,CASSSREGPAGELFF
TRBV27,12,few,TRBJ2-1,CASRTGYNEQFF
TRBV4-2,15,few,TRBJ2-7,CASSQVSAGLYEQYF
TRBV7-3,18,.,TRBJ2-7,CASSSPTPTDRGSYEQYF
TRBV9,17,.,TRBJ1-2,CASSVDRDRGRYYGYTF
TRBV6-6,14,few,TRBJ1-5,CASSWDSSNQPQHF
TRBV6-6,14,.,TRBJ2-7,CASSYGHSSYEQYF
TRBV5-1,15,.,TRBJ2-7,CASSLVPADSYEQYF
TRBV5-6,12,.,TRBJ1-4,CASSRGYEKLFF
TRBV6-5,15,.,TRBJ1-6,CASSPSTGSNSPLHF
TRBV7-6,14,.,TRBJ2-5,CASSPGWTSETQYF
TRBV7-8,17,.,TRBJ2-2,CASSGRRQGKNTGELFF
TRBV13,19,.,TRBJ2-3,CASSYSARVTGVLADTQYF
TRBV5-1,14,.,TRBJ2-2,CASSFDRVGGELFF
TRBV4-2,16,once,TRBJ1-2,CASSHSGQGLYYGYTF
TRBV10-1,15,.,TRBJ2-3,CASSEGQGLTDTQYF
TRBV28,14,.,TRBJ1-2,CASSLGFSNYGYTF
TRBV7-3,15,.,TRBJ1-2,CASSLNGGANYGYTF
TRBV4-3,14,.,TRBJ2-1,CASRAGTDGNEQFF
TRBV11-2,14,.,TRBJ2-7,CASSSPTGTYEQYF
TRBV2,16,.,TRBJ2-7,CASSEVALAGIHEQYF
TRBV29-1,13,.,TRBJ1-4,CSVLDSLQEKLFF
TRBV4-3,19,.,TRBJ2-3,CASSRRLGQGDDPGNTQYF
TRBV7-2,13,.,TRBJ2-7,CASSLAGDYEQYF
TRBV29-1,13,.,TRBJ1-1,CSVATTGGTEAFF
TRBV4-2,15,.,TRBJ2-1,CASSRTSGGANEQFF
TRBV4-2,14,.,TRBJ1-5,CASSQLGRHQPQHF
TRBV7-9,11,.,TRBJ2-5,CASSSGETQYF
TRBV27,11,.,TRBJ1-1,CASSFKGRTFF
TRBV2,14,.,TRBJ1-2,CASSGQGGSYGYTF
TRBV2,15,.,TRBJ2-5,CASSETRGGQETQYF
TRBV13,14,.,TRBJ1-1,CASSLGGEGTEAFF
TRBV30,14,few,TRBJ2-1,CAWLGLARNNEQFF
TRBV5-1,16,few,TRBJ1-1,CASSSRSWGGAAEAFF
TRBV28,14,few,TRBJ2-5,CASSPLAAQETQYF
TRBV6-6,11,.,TRBJ1-1,CATGGFTEAFF